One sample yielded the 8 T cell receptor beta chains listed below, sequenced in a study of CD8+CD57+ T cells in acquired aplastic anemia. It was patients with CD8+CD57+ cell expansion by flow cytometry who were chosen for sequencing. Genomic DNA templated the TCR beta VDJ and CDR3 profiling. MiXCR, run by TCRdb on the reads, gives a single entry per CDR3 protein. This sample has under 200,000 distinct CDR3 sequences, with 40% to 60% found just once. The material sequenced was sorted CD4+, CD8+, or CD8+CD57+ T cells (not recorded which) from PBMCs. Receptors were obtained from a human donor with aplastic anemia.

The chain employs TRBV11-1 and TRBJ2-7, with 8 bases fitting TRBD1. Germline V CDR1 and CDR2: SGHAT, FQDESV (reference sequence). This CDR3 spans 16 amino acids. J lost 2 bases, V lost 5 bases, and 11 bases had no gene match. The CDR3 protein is CASSQYRTGPTYEQYF. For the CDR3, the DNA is TGTGCCAGCAGCCAATACCGGACAGGGCCTACCTACGAGCAGTACTTC.

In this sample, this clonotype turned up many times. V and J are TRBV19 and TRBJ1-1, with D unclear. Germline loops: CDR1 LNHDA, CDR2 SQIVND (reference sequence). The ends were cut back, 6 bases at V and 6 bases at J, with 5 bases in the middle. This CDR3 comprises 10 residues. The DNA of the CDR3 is TGTGCCAGTAGAGGACCTGAAGCTTTCTTT. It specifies CASRGPEAFF.

The CDR3, as DNA: TGTGCCAGCAGTGATGGGGGCCGGGACTCCAGTTTCCTCTACGAGCAGTACTTC. Residues: CASSDGGRDSSFLYEQYF. The chain is built from TRBV6-1 and TRBJ2-7; tentatively, D is TRBD1 or TRBD2 (6 bases each). Trimming removed 3 bases at V and 3 bases at J, with 24 bases between. Germline V gene sequence: CDR1 MNHNS, CDR2 SASEGT. This CDR3 is built from 18 residues.

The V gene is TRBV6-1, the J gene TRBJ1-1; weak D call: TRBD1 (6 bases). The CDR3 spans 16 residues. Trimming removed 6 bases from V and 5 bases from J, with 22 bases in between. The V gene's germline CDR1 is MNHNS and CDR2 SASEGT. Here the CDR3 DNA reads TGTGCCAGCAGCGTCGGGGCAGGGGAGTGGAGTACTGAAGCTTTCTTT. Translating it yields CASSVGAGEWSTEAFF.

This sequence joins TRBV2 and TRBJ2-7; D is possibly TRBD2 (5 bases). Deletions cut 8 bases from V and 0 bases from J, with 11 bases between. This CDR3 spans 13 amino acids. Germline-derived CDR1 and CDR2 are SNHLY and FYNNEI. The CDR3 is CASLEAVSYEQYF. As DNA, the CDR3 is TGTGCCAGCTTAGAAGCGGTCTCCTACGAGCAGTACTTC.

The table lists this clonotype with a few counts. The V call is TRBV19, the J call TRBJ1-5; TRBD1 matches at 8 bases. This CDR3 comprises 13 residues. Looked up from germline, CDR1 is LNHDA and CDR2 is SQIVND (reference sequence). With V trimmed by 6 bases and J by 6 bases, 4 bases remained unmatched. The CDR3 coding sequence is TGTGCCAGTAGCACAGGGGGAGGTCAGCCCCAGCATTTT. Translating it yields CASSTGGGQPQHF.

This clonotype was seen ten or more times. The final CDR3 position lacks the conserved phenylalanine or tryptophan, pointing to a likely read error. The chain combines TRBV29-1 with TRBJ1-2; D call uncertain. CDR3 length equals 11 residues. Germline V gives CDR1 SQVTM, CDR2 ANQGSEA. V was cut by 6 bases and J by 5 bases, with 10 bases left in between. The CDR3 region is CSVDTRYGYTS. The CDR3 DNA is TGCAGCGTCGACACGAGGTATGGCTACACCTCC.

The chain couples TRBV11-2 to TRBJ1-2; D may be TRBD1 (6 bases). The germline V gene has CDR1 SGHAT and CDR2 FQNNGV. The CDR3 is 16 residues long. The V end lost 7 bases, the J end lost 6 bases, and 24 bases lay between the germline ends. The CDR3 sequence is CASTVYGRGYRDGYTF. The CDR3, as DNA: TGTGCCAGCACCGTGTACGGTAGGGGCTACAGGGATGGCTACACCTTC.